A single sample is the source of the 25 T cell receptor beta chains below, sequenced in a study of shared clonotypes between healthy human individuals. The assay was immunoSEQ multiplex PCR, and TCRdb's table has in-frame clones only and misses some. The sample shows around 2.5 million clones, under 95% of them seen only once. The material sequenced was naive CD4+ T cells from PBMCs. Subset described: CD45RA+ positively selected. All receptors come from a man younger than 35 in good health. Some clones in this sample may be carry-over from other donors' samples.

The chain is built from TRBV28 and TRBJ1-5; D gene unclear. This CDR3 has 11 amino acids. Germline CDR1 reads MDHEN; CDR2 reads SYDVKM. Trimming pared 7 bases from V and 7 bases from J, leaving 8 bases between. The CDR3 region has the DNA TGTGCCAGCACTAATGGGCAGCCCCAGCATTTT. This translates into CASTNGQPQHF.

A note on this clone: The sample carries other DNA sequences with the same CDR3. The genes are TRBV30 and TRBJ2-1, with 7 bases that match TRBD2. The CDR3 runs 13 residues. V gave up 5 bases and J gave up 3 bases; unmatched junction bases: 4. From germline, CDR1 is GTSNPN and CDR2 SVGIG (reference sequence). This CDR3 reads CAWSSGIYNEQFF. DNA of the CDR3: TGTGCCTGGTCAAGCGGGATCTACAATGAGCAGTTCTTC.

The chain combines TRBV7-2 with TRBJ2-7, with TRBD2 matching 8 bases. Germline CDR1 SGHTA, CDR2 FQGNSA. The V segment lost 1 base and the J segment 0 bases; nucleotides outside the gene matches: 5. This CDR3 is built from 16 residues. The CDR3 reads CASSLVVTSDSYEQYF. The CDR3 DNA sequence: TGTGCCAGCAGCTTAGTCGTGACTAGCGACTCCTACGAGCAGTACTTC. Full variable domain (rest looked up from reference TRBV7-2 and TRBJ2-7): GAGVSQSPSNKVTEKGKDVELRCDPISGHTALYWYRQSLGQGLEFLIYFQGNSAPDKSGLPSDRFSAERTGGSVSTLTIQRTQQEDSAVYLCASSLVVTSDSYEQYFGPGTRLTVT.

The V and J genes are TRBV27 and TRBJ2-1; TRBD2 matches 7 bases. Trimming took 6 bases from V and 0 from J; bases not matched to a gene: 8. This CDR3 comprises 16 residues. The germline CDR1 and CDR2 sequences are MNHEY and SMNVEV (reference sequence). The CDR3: CASRGAGTNSYNEQFF. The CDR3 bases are TGTGCCAGCAGAGGCGCCGGGACTAACTCCTACAATGAGCAGTTCTTC.

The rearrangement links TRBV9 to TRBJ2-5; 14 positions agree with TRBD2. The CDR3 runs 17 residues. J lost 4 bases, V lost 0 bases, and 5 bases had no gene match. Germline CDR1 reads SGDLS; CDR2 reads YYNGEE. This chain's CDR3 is CASSVEGLAGAGETQYF. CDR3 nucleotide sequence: TGTGCCAGCAGCGTAGAGGGACTAGCGGGAGCAGGAGAGACCCAGTACTTC.

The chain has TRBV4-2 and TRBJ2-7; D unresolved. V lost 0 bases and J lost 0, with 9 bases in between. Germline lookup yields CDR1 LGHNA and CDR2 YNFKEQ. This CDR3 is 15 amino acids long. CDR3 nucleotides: TGTGCCAGCAGCCAAGATCTGGGGATCTCCTACGAGCAGTACTTC. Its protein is CASSQDLGISYEQYF.

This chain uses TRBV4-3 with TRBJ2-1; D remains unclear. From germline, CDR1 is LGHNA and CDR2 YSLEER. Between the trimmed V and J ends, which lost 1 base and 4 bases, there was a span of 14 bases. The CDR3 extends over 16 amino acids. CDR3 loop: CASSQGILLKYNEQFF. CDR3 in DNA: TGCGCCAGCAGCCAAGGTATACTCCTTAAATACAATGAGCAGTTCTTC.

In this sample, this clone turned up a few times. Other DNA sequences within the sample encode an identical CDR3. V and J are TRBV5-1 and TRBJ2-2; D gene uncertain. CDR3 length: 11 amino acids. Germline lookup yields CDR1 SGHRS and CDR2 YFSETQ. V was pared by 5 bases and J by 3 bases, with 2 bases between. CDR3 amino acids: CASRDTGELFF. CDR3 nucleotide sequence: TGCGCCAGCAGGGACACCGGGGAGCTGTTTTTT.

The CDR3: CASSLWVGRSSGANVLTF. In DNA, the CDR3 is TGTGCCAGCAGTTTATGGGTGGGTCGGAGCTCTGGGGCCAACGTCCTGACTTTC. The chain couples TRBV28 to TRBJ2-6; no reliable D call. Germline V gene lookup returns CDR1 MDHEN and CDR2 SYDVKM. Trimming pared 0 bases from V and 0 bases from J, leaving 12 bases between. This CDR3 spans 18 amino acids.

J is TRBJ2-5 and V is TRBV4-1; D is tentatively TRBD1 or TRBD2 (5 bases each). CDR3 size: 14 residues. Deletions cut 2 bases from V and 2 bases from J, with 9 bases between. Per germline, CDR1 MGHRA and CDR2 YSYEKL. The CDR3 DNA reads TGCGCCAGCAGCCAACCGGGACGTCAAGAGACCCAGTACTTC. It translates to CASSQPGRQETQYF.

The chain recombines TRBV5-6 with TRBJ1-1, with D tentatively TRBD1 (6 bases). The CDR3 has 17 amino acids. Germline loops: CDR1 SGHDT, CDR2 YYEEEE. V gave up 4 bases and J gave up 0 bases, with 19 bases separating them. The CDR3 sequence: CASSPAGGAWVNTEAFF. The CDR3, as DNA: TGTGCCAGCAGCCCGGCGGGGGGGGCGTGGGTGAACACTGAAGCTTTCTTT.

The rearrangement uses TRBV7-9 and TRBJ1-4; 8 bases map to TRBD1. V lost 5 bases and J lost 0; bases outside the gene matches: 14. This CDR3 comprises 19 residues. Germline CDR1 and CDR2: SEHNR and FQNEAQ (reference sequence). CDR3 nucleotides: TGTGCCAGCAGCGGAGGACAGGGATCTAATAGTGCAACTAATGAAAAACTGTTTTTT. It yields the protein CASSGGQGSNSATNEKLFF.

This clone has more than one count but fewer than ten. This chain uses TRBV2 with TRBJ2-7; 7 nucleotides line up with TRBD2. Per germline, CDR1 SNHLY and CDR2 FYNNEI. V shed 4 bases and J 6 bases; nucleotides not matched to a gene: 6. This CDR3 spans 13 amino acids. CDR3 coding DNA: TGTGCCAGCAGTGGGGCGGGAGTAGGCGAGCAGTACTTC. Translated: CASSGAGVGEQYF.

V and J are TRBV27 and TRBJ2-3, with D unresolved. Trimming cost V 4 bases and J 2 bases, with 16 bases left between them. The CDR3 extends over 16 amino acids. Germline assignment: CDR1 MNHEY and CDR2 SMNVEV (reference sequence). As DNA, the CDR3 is TGTGCCAGCAGTTCCAGCCCCCCGGGCCTCACAGATACGCAGTATTTT. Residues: CASSSSPPGLTDTQYF.

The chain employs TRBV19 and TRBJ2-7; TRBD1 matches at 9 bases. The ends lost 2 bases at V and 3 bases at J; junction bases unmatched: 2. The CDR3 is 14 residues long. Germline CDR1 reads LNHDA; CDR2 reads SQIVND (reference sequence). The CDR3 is CASSIPGQGYEQYF. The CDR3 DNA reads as TGTGCCAGTAGTATACCGGGACAGGGCTACGAGCAGTACTTC.

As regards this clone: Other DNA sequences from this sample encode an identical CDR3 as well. For the CDR3, the DNA is TGTGCCAGCAGCTTGGGCGTCAGCTACACCTTC. It is translated as CASSLGVSYTF. The chain employs TRBV5-6 and TRBJ1-2; D uncertain. V was cut by 0 bases and J by 9 bases, with 6 bases left in between. In germline, CDR1 is SGHDT, CDR2 YYEEEE. This CDR3 region has 11 residues.

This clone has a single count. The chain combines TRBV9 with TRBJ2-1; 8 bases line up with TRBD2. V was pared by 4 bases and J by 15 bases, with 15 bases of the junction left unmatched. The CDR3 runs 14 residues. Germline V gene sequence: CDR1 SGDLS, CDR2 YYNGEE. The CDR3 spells CASSQGTRTSSMFF. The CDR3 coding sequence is TGTGCCAGCAGCCAAGGAACAAGGACTAGCTCCATGTTCTTC. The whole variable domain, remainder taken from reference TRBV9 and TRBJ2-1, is DSGVTQTPKHLITATGQRVTLRCSPRSGDLSVYWYQQSLDQGLQFLIQYYNGEERAKGNILERFSAQQFPDLHSELNLSSLELGDSALYFCASSQGTRTSSMFFGPGTRLTVL.

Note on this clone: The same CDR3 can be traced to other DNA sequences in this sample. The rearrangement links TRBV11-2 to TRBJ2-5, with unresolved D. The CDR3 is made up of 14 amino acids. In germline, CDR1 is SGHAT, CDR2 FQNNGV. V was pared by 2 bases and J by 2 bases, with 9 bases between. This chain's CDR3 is CASSLSGVQETQYF. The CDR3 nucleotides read TGTGCCAGCAGCTTATCAGGAGTACAAGAGACCCAGTACTTC.

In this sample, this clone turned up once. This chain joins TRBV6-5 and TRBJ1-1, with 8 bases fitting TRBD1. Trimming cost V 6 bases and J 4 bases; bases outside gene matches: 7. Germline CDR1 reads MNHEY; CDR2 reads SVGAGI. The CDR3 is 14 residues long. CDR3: CASRLTGDRTEAFF. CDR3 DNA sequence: TGTGCCAGCAGACTGACAGGGGATCGCACTGAAGCTTTCTTT.

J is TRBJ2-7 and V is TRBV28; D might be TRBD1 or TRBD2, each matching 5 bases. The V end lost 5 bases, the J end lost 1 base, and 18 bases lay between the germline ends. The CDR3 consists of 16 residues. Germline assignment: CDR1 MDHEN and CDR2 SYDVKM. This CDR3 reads CASSRTGTLKSYEQYF. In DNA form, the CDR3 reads TGTGCCAGCAGTCGAACCGGGACCCTGAAGTCCTACGAGCAGTACTTC.

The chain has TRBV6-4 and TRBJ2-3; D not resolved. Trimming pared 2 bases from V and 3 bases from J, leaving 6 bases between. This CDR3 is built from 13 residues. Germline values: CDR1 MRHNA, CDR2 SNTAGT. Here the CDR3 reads CASSDHVTDTQYF. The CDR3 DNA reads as TGTGCCAGCAGTGACCATGTTACAGATACGCAGTATTTT.

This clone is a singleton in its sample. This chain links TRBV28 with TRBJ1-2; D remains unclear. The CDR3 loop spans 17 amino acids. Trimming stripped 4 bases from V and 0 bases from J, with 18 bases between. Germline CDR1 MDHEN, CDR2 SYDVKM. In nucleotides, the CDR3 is TGTGCCAGCAGTTCCTCTTTGGTGGGCCGCTCTAACTATGGCTACACCTTC. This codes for CASSSSLVGRSNYGYTF.

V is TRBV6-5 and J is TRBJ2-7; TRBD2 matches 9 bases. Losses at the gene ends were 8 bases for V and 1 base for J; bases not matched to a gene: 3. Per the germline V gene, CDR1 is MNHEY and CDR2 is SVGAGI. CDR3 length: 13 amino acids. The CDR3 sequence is CASRLAASYEQYF. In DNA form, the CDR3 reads TGTGCCAGCCGACTAGCGGCGTCCTACGAGCAGTACTTC.

Here the CDR3 reads CASSPWPTSGRRPNTQYF. The CDR3 bases are TGTGCCAGCAGCCCCTGGCCCACTAGCGGGAGGCGACCTAATACGCAGTATTTT. The genes are TRBV4-2 and TRBJ2-3; 12 bases agree with TRBD2. The V segment lost 4 bases and the J segment 7 bases; nucleotides outside the gene matches: 15. Germline V gene data show CDR1 as LGHNA and CDR2 as YNFKEQ. The CDR3 totals 18 residues.

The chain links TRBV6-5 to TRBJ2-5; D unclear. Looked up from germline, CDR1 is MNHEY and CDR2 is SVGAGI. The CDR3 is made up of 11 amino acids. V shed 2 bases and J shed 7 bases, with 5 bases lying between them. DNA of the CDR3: TGTGCCAGCAGTTACGGGGTGACCCAGTACTTC. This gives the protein CASSYGVTQYF.